The T cell receptor (beta chain) described here comes from a study of T cells in Graves' hyperthyroidism and ophthalmopathy. Study-wide points: In the blood, most expanded thyroid clonotypes above 0.001 appeared as well. A model using 13 V-J features told ophthalmopathy apart from stable hyperthyroidism.

Hyperthyroidism patients were newly diagnosed, had disease duration under 2 months, and were aged 18 to 65 years. Criteria for exclusion of patients were uncontrolled infection, other autoimmune disease, pregnancy or lactation. This clonotype was counted at least ten times. Antigen: not known. Germline V gives CDR1 SNHLY, CDR2 FYNNEI. The CDR3 is 11 amino acids. Trimming shortened V by 6 bases and J by 2 bases, and 5 bases separated the two germline ends. Amplification of TCR beta CDR3 regions was performed using RNA transcripts as template. The primer set for the first-round RT-PCR of the TCR CDR3 was HTBI. TCRdb independently ran MiXCR on the multiplex PCR reads; one entry per CDR3 protein. There are 610,000 or so distinct CDR3 sequences in the sample; about 45% occur only once, and roughly 7.7% lies in the top ten.

The receptor's source is a woman aged 18-29 years with Graves' hyperthyroidism. The chain combines TRBV2 with TRBJ2-7; D gene uncertain. Input material: peripheral blood or thyroid tissue (not recorded which). The DNA of the CDR3 is TGTGCCAGCAGGGCCCCCTACGAGCAGTACTTC. This translates into CASRAPYEQYF.